The 13 T cell receptor beta chains reported below all come from one sample, sequenced in a study of human T cells and chemical hapten exposure. The time point: patch test 3, about 24 weeks after DPC sensitization. Specified treatment: therapeutic diphenylcyclopropenone sensitization with weekly scalp DPC. TCRdb ran MiXCR on the RACE reads and lists one entry per CDR3 protein. The data hold 95,000 to 150,000 distinct CDR3 sequences, with around 11% observed a single time. Source: whole blood, taken in connection with sensitization to the hapten diphenylcyclopropenone (DPC). The origin of the receptors is a woman aged 45-65 years with alopecia areata. Some clones in this sample may be carry-over from other donors' samples.

This clonotype was seen a few times. The chain recombines TRBV28 with TRBJ2-7, with 7 bases lining up with TRBD1. Per germline, CDR1 MDHEN and CDR2 SYDVKM. J lost 9 bases, V lost 1 base, and 3 bases had no gene match. The CDR3 runs 12 residues. This CDR3 reads CASSLSGGLQYF. The CDR3 DNA reads as TGTGCCAGCAGTTTATCAGGGGGTTTGCAGTACTTC.

The CDR3 nucleotides read TGCGCCAGCAGCCTACGGGGCGACACCGGGGAGCTGTTTTTT. It specifies CASSLRGDTGELFF. This chain joins TRBV5-1 and TRBJ2-2; D may match TRBD1 or TRBD2 (5 bases each). The CDR3 spans 14 residues. V lost 4 bases and J lost 3, with 10 bases in between. Germline V gene data show CDR1 as SGHRS and CDR2 as YFSETQ.

This clonotype was observed many times. The chain has TRBV12-5 and TRBJ1-6; D is perhaps TRBD1 (5 bases). Germline CDR1 is LGHNT and CDR2 is FRNRAP. CDR3 length equals 13 residues. Between the trimmed V and J ends, which lost 7 bases and 11 bases, there was a span of 15 bases. DNA for the CDR3: TGTGCTAGTGTTCCCGGTTGGGGGACACCCCTCCACTTT. It is translated as CASVPGWGTPLHF.

This clonotype turned up a few times. The chain recombines TRBV29-1 with TRBJ2-3; 12 nucleotides agree with TRBD2. Germline CDR1 reads SQVTM; CDR2 reads ANQGSEA. J was trimmed by 9 bases and V by 3 bases; bases with no gene match: 16. This CDR3 comprises 17 residues. The CDR3 nucleotides are TGCAGCGTTGAGGGTCGGGTTGAGACTAGCGGGGGACGGACGCAGTATTTT. Its protein product is CSVEGRVETSGGRTQYF.

In its sample, this clonotype was seen a few times. The chain employs TRBV20-1 and TRBJ2-1, with 10 bases lining up with TRBD2. Germline trimming cut 3 bases from V and 14 bases from J; bases unmatched to any gene: 10. Germline CDR1 is DFQATT and CDR2 is SNEGSKA (reference sequence). The CDR3 spans 13 residues. Here the CDR3 DNA reads TGCAGTGCTAGGGGTAGCGGGGGGATTCCCGAGTTCTTC. Translated: CSARGSGGIPEFF.

The J gene is TRBJ2-7, the V gene TRBV5-4, with 8 bases matching TRBD2. Trimming removed 1 base from V and 5 bases from J; junction bases left unmatched: 5. Per the germline V gene, CDR1 is SGHNT and CDR2 is YYREEE (reference sequence). This CDR3 has 14 amino acids. The CDR3 DNA reads as TGTGCCAGCAGCTTGATCCAGCGGGAGAACGAGCAGTACTTC. Encoded protein: CASSLIQRENEQYF.

Ten or more counts support this clonotype. The chain employs TRBV4-2 and TRBJ1-5; D uncertain. This CDR3 is built from 13 residues. Germline lookup yields CDR1 LGHNA and CDR2 YNFKEQ. Between the trimmed V and J ends, which lost 3 bases and 5 bases, there was a span of 8 bases. CDR3 residues: CASSQPGDQPQHF. In DNA, the CDR3 is TGTGCCAGCAGCCAGCCCGGGGATCAGCCCCAGCATTTT.

This clonotype was detected a few times. This chain links TRBV2 with TRBJ1-5, with 8 positions matching TRBD1. This CDR3 spans 15 amino acids. V trimming: 6 bases; J trimming: 0 bases; junction bases outside the gene matches: 4. The germline gives CDR1 SNHLY, CDR2 FYNNEI. CDR3 residues: CASSEQGVSNQPQHF. As DNA, the CDR3 is TGTGCCAGCAGCGAACAGGGGGTTAGCAATCAGCCCCAGCATTTT.

This clonotype was detected many times. This chain joins TRBV29-1 and TRBJ2-1; no clear D. The germline V gene has CDR1 SQVTM and CDR2 ANQGSEA. The ends were cut back, 6 bases at V and 7 bases at J, with 7 bases in the middle. The CDR3 length is 10 residues. This CDR3 is CSVSLNEQFF. The DNA for the CDR3 is TGCAGCGTCTCCTTGAATGAGCAGTTCTTC.

This clonotype appeared many times. The genes are TRBV27 and TRBJ2-6; no reliable D call. The CDR3 runs to 15 residues. In germline, CDR1 is MNHEY, CDR2 SMNVEV (reference sequence). V shed 3 bases and J shed 0 bases, with 6 bases lying between them. DNA of the CDR3: TGTGCCAGCAGTTTTTTGAGCTCTGGGGCCAACGTCCTGACTTTC. Protein: CASSFLSSGANVLTF.

This clonotype was seen a handful of times. The chain carries TRBV13 and TRBJ2-7; 8 nucleotides agree with TRBD2. CDR3 length: 16 amino acids. The V gene end was trimmed by 0 bases and the J gene end by 2 bases; junction bases not matched to a gene: 6. Germline V gene lookup returns CDR1 PRHDT and CDR2 FYEKMQ (reference sequence). CDR3 nucleotides: TGTGCCAGCAGCTTAGGTTCAGCGGGAGTAACCTACGAGCAGTACTTC. Its translation: CASSLGSAGVTYEQYF.

This clonotype was detected a few times. The chain carries TRBV20-1 and TRBJ2-3, with 8 bases fitting TRBD2. V trimming: 3 bases; J trimming: 1 base; junction bases outside the gene matches: 9. The V gene's germline CDR1 is DFQATT and CDR2 SNEGSKA (reference sequence). The CDR3 sequence is 16 residues long. This CDR3 reads CSARVPTSGGTDTQYF. The CDR3 region has the DNA TGCAGTGCTAGGGTCCCCACTAGCGGTGGCACAGATACGCAGTATTTT.

Worth noting for this clonotype: A much larger clone lies one base from this, so it may be a read error. The chain couples TRBV20-1 to TRBJ2-3; 12 bases are a match to TRBD2. Trimming at V came to 3 bases and at J to 7 bases, leaving 11 bases not matched to a gene. The CDR3 covers 16 residues. Germline loops: CDR1 DFQATT, CDR2 SNEGSKA (reference sequence). The CDR3 region is CSARELAGGIGNTQYF. CDR3 nucleotides: TGCAGTGCTAGGGAACTAGCGGGGGGCATCGGAAATACGCAGTATTTT.